These 3 T cell receptor beta chains were sequenced from one sample in a study of cytomegalovirus exposure and HLA in healthy donors. The PCR contained 60 Vbeta and 13 Jbeta primers. TCRdb's table, derived via immunoSEQ multiplex PCR, lists solely in-frame clones and lacks some. The top ten hold roughly 2% of the sample, which has fewer than 200,000 clones, around three quarters seen once. Sequencing was carried out using PBMCs. All receptors derive from a man aged 40-49 years in good health and CMV-seronegative.

The CDR3 region has the DNA TGTGCCAGCAGCTCGTCACAGGGGGCAAGGTCGAATGGCTACACCTTC. Its protein product is CASSSSQGARSNGYTF. The chain recombines TRBV5-4 with TRBJ1-2; 9 positions match TRBD1. Germline V gives CDR1 SGHNT, CDR2 YYREEE (reference sequence). V lost 3 bases, J lost 6 bases, and 12 bases stayed unmatched. The CDR3 spans 16 residues. Full variable domain (outside the CDR3, taken from reference TRBV5-4 and TRBJ1-2): ETGVTQSPTHLIKTRGQQVTLRCSSQSGHNTVSWYQQALGQGPQFIFQYYREEENGRGNFPPRFSGLQFPNYSSELNVNALELDDSALYLCASSSSQGARSNGYTFGSGTRLTVV.

The gene calls are TRBV5-6 and TRBJ1-2; a possible D gene is TRBD1 (5 bases). In germline, CDR1 is SGHDT, CDR2 YYEEEE. Trimming stripped 4 bases from V and 6 bases from J, with 22 bases between. CDR3 size: 16 residues. The CDR3 spells CASSPAFQGLYDGYTF. DNA of the CDR3: TGTGCCAGCAGCCCAGCCTTTCAGGGACTCTATGATGGCTACACCTTC.

The V call is TRBV5-1, the J call TRBJ2-3; D may be TRBD2 (6 bases). The CDR3 has 16 residues. The germline CDR1 and CDR2 sequences are SGHRS and YFSETQ. V was clipped by 4 bases and J by 1 base, with 16 bases between them. DNA of the CDR3: TGCGCCAGCAGCCGGACGGGACTTCATGGCACAGATACGCAGTATTTT. It yields the protein CASSRTGLHGTDTQYF.